This is a list of T cell receptor beta chains from one sample in a study of blood T cell repertoires in COVID-19. The repertoire was sequenced with immunoSEQ multiplex PCR; TCRdb's copy has only in-frame clones and lacks some. Of a few hundred thousand clones in the sample, roughly 87% were seen once. The sample was peripheral blood. The receptors derive from a man aged 40-49 years with active or convalescent COVID-19. The CDR3 runs from the conserved cysteine through the conserved F or W. A D gene is named only where the DNA matches it firmly. Only some rows state a clone size, as once, few, many or a class for expanded clones.

cdr3_length d_call clone_size j_call v_call cdr3_nt cdr3_aa
13 TRBD1 - TRBJ1-1 TRBV5-1 TGCGCCAGTTGGGACAGCATGAACACTGAAGCTTTCTTT CASWDSMNTEAFF
12 - - TRBJ2-7 TRBV7-9 TGTGCCAGCAGCTTCGACAGCTACGAGCAGTACTTC CASSFDSYEQYF
13 - - TRBJ1-1 TRBV21-1 TGTGCCAGCAGTGGCAGGGCGCGGACTGAAGCTTTCTTT CASSGRARTEAFF
14 - once TRBJ2-7 TRBV7-9 TGTGCCAGCAGCTCCGGGAGAACGTACTACGAGCAGTACTTC CASSSGRTYYEQYF
17 - - TRBJ2-7 TRBV5-6 TGTGCCAGCAGTCCCTCCCCGGGGGTTTCGAGCTCCTACGAGCAGTACTTC CASSPSPGVSSSYEQYF
16 TRBD1 - TRBJ1-1 TRBV27 TGTGCCAGCAGTTTAAGCTACAGGGGGGGTCGGACTGAAGCTTTCTTT CASSLSYRGGRTEAFF
13 - - TRBJ1-5 TRBV12-3/TRBV12-4 TGTGCCAGCAGTTTTTCCAGGGCCCAGCCCCAGCATTTT CASSFSRAQPQHF
12 - - TRBJ1-2 TRBV29-1 TGCAGCGTTGAAGGCGGATCGGGTGGCTACACCTTC CSVEGGSGGYTF
14 - - TRBJ1-4 TRBV28 TGTGCCAGCAGCCCGGACAGTTATAATGAAAAACTGTTTTTT CASSPDSYNEKLFF
17 TRBD2 - TRBJ2-4 TRBV9 TGTGCCAGCAGCATGCATGGGACGGCGGGACTAGAGGGCATTCAGTACTTC CASSMHGTAGLEGIQYF
16 TRBD1 - TRBJ2-2 TRBV5-1 TGCGCCAGCAGCTTGCCCGGGACAGACGACACCGGGGAGCTGTTTTTT CASSLPGTDDTGELFF
13 - - TRBJ2-7 TRBV6-5 TGTGCCAGCAGTTCCGCAGGGTTAGGCGAGCAGTACTTC CASSSAGLGEQYF
13 TRBD1 - TRBJ1-1 TRBV29-1 TGCAGCGTCCCGGGACAGGGGGAGACTGAAGCTTTCTTT CSVPGQGETEAFF
16 TRBD2 - TRBJ2-1 TRBV27 TGTGCCAGCAGTCAATCGACTAGCGGGAGCTACAATGAGCAGTTCTTC CASSQSTSGSYNEQFF
14 - - TRBJ2-1 TRBV5-1 TGCGCCAGCAGCTTGCTAGTAAGTAGCGATGAGCAGTTCTTC CASSLLVSSDEQFF
13 - few TRBJ1-2 TRBV5-1 TGCGCCAGCAGCCCAACCGTCGAGGGAGGCTACACCTTC CASSPTVEGGYTF
15 - - TRBJ1-6 TRBV4-1 TGCGCCAGCAGCCAAGATAACCAGGGTAGTTCACCCCTCCACTTT CASSQDNQGSSPLHF
16 - once TRBJ2-7 TRBV6-5 TGTGCCAGCAGTTACTCTGGCAGGGGTTACTCCTACGAGCAGTACTTC CASSYSGRGYSYEQYF
12 TRBD2 - TRBJ2-1 TRBV12-3/TRBV12-4 TGTGCCAGCAGTTCCGGGCGGGGGAAGCAGTTCTTC CASSSGRGKQFF
12 TRBD1 few TRBJ1-6 TRBV28 TGTGCCAGCTCAGGGGGCAATTCACCCCTCCACTTT CASSGGNSPLHF
14 - - TRBJ2-7 TRBV6-5 TGTGCCAGCAGTTACTCGGGCCCCCCCTACGAGCAGTACTTC CASSYSGPPYEQYF
12 - - TRBJ1-2 TRBV28 TGTGCCAGCAGTTTAGGGCAGTTTGGCTACACCTTC CASSLGQFGYTF